Below, one TCR beta chain is given with its context. Antigen: not known. This entry is derived from a study of blood T cells in healthy people across ages. Findings and caveats of the study: Naive CD4+ cell counts and diversity both ran higher in long-lived than in aged donors. In these data, TCR beta diversity tracked strongly with naive T cell percentage.

Germline V gene sequence: CDR1 SGHNT, CDR2 YYREEE (reference sequence). This CDR3 comprises 13 residues. Trimming removed 4 bases at V and 4 bases at J, with 11 bases between. Together with a sample-barcoded 5' primer, a J-beta primer mix was included in a second PCR lasting about 7 to 11 cycles. Tagging of each cDNA molecule was performed by a template-switch adaptor with 12 random nucleotides. MiXCR was run by TCRdb on the 5' RACE reads, yielding one entry per CDR3 protein. The sample yields 700,000 to 850,000 distinct CDR3 sequences, about 53% seen once. The TCR was taken from a man aged 80 or over in good health. The source material was blood. The J gene is TRBJ2-5, the V gene TRBV5-4; D perhaps matches TRBD2 (5 bases). The CDR3 bases are TGTGCCAGCAGCACCGGGATAATAGAGACCCAGTACTTC. Protein sequence: CASSTGIIETQYF.